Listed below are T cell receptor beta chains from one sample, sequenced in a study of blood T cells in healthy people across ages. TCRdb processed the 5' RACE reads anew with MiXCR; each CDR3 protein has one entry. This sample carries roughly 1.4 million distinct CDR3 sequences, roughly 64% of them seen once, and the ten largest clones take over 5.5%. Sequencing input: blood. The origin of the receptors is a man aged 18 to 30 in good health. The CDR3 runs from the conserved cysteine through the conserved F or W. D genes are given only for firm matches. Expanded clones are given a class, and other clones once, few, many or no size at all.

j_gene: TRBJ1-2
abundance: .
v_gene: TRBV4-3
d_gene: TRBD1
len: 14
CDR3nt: TGCGCCAGCAGCCACGGGACAGGGCCTTATGGCTACACCTTC
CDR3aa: CASSHGTGPYGYTF

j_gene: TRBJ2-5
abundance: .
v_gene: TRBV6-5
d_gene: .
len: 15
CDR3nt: TGTGCCAGCAGCTACTCTGGGGCCGGGTCAGGGGCCCAGTACTTC
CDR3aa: CASSYSGAGSGAQYF

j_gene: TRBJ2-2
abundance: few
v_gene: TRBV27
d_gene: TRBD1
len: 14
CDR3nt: TGTGCCAGCACCTGGACAGGGAACACCGGGGAGCTGTTTTTT
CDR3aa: CASTWTGNTGELFF

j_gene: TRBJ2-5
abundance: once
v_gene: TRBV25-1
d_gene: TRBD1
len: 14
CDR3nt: TGTGCCAGCAGTAAGACAGGGGGTATAGGTGAGCAGTACTTC
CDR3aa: CASSKTGGIGEQYF

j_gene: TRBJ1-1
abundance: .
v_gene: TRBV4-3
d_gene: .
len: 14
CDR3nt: TGCGCCAGCAGCCAACGGCAGGGAAGGCCTGAAGCTTTCTTT
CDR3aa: CASSQRQGRPEAFF

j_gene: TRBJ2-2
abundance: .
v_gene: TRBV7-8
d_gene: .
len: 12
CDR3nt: TGTGCCAGCACCCTAGCCACCGGGGAGCTGTTTTTT
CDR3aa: CASTLATGELFF

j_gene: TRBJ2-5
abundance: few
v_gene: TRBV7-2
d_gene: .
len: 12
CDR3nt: TGTGCCAGCAGCTTACCCTGGGAGACCCAGTACTTC
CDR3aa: CASSLPWETQYF

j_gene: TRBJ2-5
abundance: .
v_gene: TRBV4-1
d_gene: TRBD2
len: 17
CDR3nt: TGCGCCAGCAGCTCGGGACTAGCGGGAGGCTTACAAGAGACCCAGTACTTC
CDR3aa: CASSSGLAGGLQETQYF

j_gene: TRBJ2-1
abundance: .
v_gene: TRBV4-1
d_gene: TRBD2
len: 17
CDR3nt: TGCGCCAGCAGCCAACGGCCTAGCGGCAGCTCCTACAATGAGCAGTTCTTC
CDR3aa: CASSQRPSGSSYNEQFF

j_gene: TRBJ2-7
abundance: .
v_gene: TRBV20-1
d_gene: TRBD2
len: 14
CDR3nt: TGCAGTGCTATACTAGCGGGCCACTCCTACGAGCAGTACTTC
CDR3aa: CSAILAGHSYEQYF

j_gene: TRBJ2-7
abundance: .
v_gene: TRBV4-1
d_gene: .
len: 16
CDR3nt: TGCGCCAGCAGCCAAGATTGGTCGGATTACGACTACGAGCAGTACTTC
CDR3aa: CASSQDWSDYDYEQYF